These T cell receptor beta chains were read from a single sample in a study of cytotoxic CD8 clonotypes in ibrutinib-treated CLL. The protocol was immunoSEQ multiplex PCR, while the TCRdb copy is restricted to in-frame clones and leaves out a portion. The repertoire consists of some 150,000 clones, with 79% occurring once and the leading ten covering roughly 13%. Sequenced here: PBMCs, sampled after 12 months of ibrutinib treatment. These receptors were obtained from a human donor with chronic lymphocytic leukemia. CDR3s include the opening cysteine and the closing phenylalanine or tryptophan. The D gene is left open where the match is weak. Not all rows give a size; the values are once, few, many and, for expanded clones, a class.

v_call: TRBV7-6; clone_size: NA; j_call: TRBJ2-1; d_call: TRBD2; cdr3_nt: TGTGCCAGCAGCTGGGGACTAGCGCCAAACAATGAGCAGTTCTTC; cdr3_aa: CASSWGLAPNNEQFF
v_call: TRBV5-1; clone_size: NA; j_call: TRBJ2-3; d_call: NA; cdr3_nt: TGCGCCAGCAGCCTGCAGTGGGGAGATACGCAGTATTTT; cdr3_aa: CASSLQWGDTQYF
v_call: TRBV27; clone_size: NA; j_call: TRBJ2-5; d_call: NA; cdr3_nt: TGTGCCAGCAGTTTATCGGGGCAGGAGCTTCAAGAGACCCAGTACTTC; cdr3_aa: CASSLSGQELQETQYF
v_call: TRBV19; clone_size: once; j_call: TRBJ2-7; d_call: TRBD2; cdr3_nt: TGTGCCAGTAGTATTCCGGGACTAGCGGGATTCTACGAGCAGTACTTC; cdr3_aa: CASSIPGLAGFYEQYF
v_call: TRBV10-3; clone_size: few; j_call: TRBJ2-7; d_call: NA; cdr3_nt: TGTGCCATCAGTGAGTTGTCTAACTACGAGCAGTACTTC; cdr3_aa: CAISELSNYEQYF
v_call: TRBV5-1; clone_size: NA; j_call: TRBJ2-3; d_call: TRBD1; cdr3_nt: TGCGCCAGCAGCGGAAACAGGGGAGGCACAGATACGCAGTATTTT; cdr3_aa: CASSGNRGGTDTQYF
v_call: TRBV4-2; clone_size: few; j_call: TRBJ2-7; d_call: TRBD2; cdr3_nt: TGTGCCAGCAGCCAAGATCGGGGGGTGAGCTACTTC; cdr3_aa: CASSQDRGVSYF
v_call: TRBV27; clone_size: NA; j_call: TRBJ2-3; d_call: NA; cdr3_nt: NA; cdr3_aa: CASSSSFPRTSVSTDTQYF
v_call: TRBV29-1; clone_size: NA; j_call: TRBJ1-2; d_call: NA; cdr3_nt: TGCAGCGTTCGAAACCAGGAGTTTAACTATGGCTGCACCTTC; cdr3_aa: CSVRNQEFNYGCTF
v_call: TRBV19; clone_size: NA; j_call: TRBJ1-1; d_call: NA; cdr3_nt: TGTGCCAGTAGTATAGGTCTGGGGTCCACTGAAGCTTTCTTT; cdr3_aa: CASSIGLGSTEAFF